Following are 9 T cell receptor beta chains from one sample sequenced in a study of T-cell memory formation after mild COVID-19 (dated by TCRdb to about 2021). Library preparation employed 5' RACE. TCRdb records Illumina NovaSeq 6000 as the sequencer. TCRdb took the public reads, trimmed them with fastp at Q25, ran MiXCR for clone calling and kept in-frame beta chains. Entries that share a CDR3 protein sequence are merged under the most common genes and DNA. The sample table lists approximately 300,000 distinct CDR3 sequences, approximately 15% of them with a count of one. Of the sample, 22% falls within the top ten clones. Specimen: PBMCs or a T cell subset sorted from them (not recorded which). Every receptor here comes from a man between 18 and 29 years old who had mild COVID-19 (a few samples of this study predate the infection). The sample titles of this study are shuffled in the database, so cell type and time point are left out; the donor was told from shared clones.

Many counts were recorded for this clonotype. The chain uses TRBV5-5 and TRBJ1-2, with a weak D call TRBD1 (6 bases). Germline-derived CDR1 and CDR2 are SGHKS and YYEKEE (reference sequence). The CDR3 loop spans 13 amino acids. The V and J ends lost 3 bases and 7 bases respectively, with 13 bases between them. The CDR3 DNA follows: TGTGCCAGCAGCTCCAAGGGGGTACGTGGCTACACCTTC. Protein sequence: CASSSKGVRGYTF.

This CDR3 reads CASSHGDFYEQYF. The CDR3 DNA follows: TGTGCCAGCAGCCACGGGGACTTTTACGAGCAGTACTTC. V is TRBV4-2 and J is TRBJ2-7, with a possible D match to TRBD2 (6 bases). V was clipped by 3 bases and J by 4 bases, with 10 bases between them. This CDR3 is built from 13 residues. Germline-derived CDR1 and CDR2 are LGHNA and YNFKEQ.

This clonotype was picked up a small number of times. One end of the junction is discordant with germline, which a read error may explain. The V call is TRBV13, the J call TRBJ2-4; D call uncertain. CDR3 length equals 15 residues. Germline V gene lookup returns CDR1 PRHDT and CDR2 FYEKMQ (reference sequence). The CDR3 reads CASSLGVGVQNIQYF. The CDR3 DNA reads as TGTGCCAGCAGCTTAGGCGTCGGAGTCCAAAACATACAGTACTTC.

This clonotype has a handful of counts. J is TRBJ1-2 and V is TRBV12-3 or TRBV12-4, with D perhaps TRBD1 (6 bases). The CDR3 runs to 13 residues. Trimming shortened V by 6 bases and J by 3 bases, and 11 bases separated the two germline ends. CDR3 nucleotide sequence: TGTGCCAGCAGCCGGACAGTATACTATGGCTACACCTTC. It encodes CASSRTVYYGYTF.

In its sample, this clonotype was seen a few times. The chain carries TRBV6-2 or TRBV6-3 and TRBJ2-1; the match to TRBD1 covers 7 bases. Per germline, CDR1 MNHEY and CDR2 SVGEGT. With 7 bases clipped from V and 4 bases from J, the junction kept 10 bases outside the gene matches. The CDR3 has 15 amino acids. CDR3 in DNA: TGTGCCAGCACTATAGAAGGGGGCTGGTACAATGAGCAGTTCTTC. Its protein product is CASTIEGGWYNEQFF.

This clonotype was detected only once. The J gene is TRBJ2-5, the V gene TRBV6-2 or TRBV6-3; TRBD2 aligns across 13 bases. Trimming cost V 5 bases and J 4 bases; bases outside gene matches: 4. CDR1 is MNHEY, CDR2 SVGEGT, per germline. The CDR3 covers 15 residues. The CDR3 bases are TGTGCCAGCAGTGGACTAGCGGGGGTTGGAGAGACCCAGTACTTC. This translates into CASSGLAGVGETQYF.

This clonotype has a handful of counts. The rearrangement joins TRBV7-2 to TRBJ2-2, with D tentatively TRBD1 (6 bases). The CDR3 has 14 amino acids. The germline gives CDR1 SGHTA, CDR2 FQGNSA. V lost 1 base, J lost 4 bases, and 7 bases lay in between. CDR3 loop: CASSLEGVTGELFF. CDR3 DNA sequence: TGTGCCAGCAGCTTAGAGGGGGTCACCGGGGAGCTGTTTTTT.

This clonotype was counted only a few times. The chain uses TRBV4-3 and TRBJ2-2; D may be TRBD2 (6 bases). V lost 0 bases and J lost 5, with 7 bases in between. The CDR3 sequence is 14 residues long. Germline V gives CDR1 LGHNA, CDR2 YSLEER. In DNA, the CDR3 is TGCGCCAGCAGCCAAGAGGGGGGTACCGGGGAGCTGTTTTTT. Translation: CASSQEGGTGELFF.

This clonotype has only a few counts. This chain connects TRBV7-2 to TRBJ1-4; D is unresolved. V lost 1 base, J lost 7 bases, and 16 bases lay in between. This CDR3 has 16 residues. Germline V gene data show CDR1 as SGHTA and CDR2 as FQGNSA. In DNA form, the CDR3 reads TGTGCCAGCAGCTTAGGCCAAGCGGGCTTAGGTGAAAAACTGTTTTTT. Amino acid sequence: CASSLGQAGLGEKLFF.